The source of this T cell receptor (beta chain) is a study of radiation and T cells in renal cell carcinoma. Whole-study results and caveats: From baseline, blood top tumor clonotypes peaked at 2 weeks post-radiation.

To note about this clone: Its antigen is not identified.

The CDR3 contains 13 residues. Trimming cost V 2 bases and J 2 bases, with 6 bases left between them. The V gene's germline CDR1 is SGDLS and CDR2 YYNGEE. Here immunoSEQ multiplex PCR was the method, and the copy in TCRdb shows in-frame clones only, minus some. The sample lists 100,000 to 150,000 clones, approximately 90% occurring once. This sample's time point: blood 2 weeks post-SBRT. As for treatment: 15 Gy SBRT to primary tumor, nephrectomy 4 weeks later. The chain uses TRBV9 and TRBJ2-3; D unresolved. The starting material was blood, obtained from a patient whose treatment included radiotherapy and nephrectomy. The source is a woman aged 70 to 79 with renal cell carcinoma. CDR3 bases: TGTGCCAGCAGCGTGACACTCACAGATACGCAGTATTTT. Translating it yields CASSVTLTDTQYF.